This T cell receptor beta chain was identified in a study of blood T cell repertoires in COVID-19. Study-level information: The origin of the acute and convalescent COVID-19 samples was the United States, Italy and Spain. The cDNA or gDNA used as material had been derived from T cells, B-cell-depleted T cells, or PBMCs.

Sequenced by immunoSEQ multiplex PCR; TCRdb stores in-frame clones only, minus some. The data contain 65,000 or so clones, 75% to 80% of them singletons. Germline CDR1 and CDR2: SGHDT and YYEEEE. The V gene end was trimmed by 3 bases and the J gene end by 6 bases; junction bases not matched to a gene: 7. The CDR3 has 16 amino acids. Sequencing input: peripheral blood. The V and J genes are TRBV5-6 and TRBJ1-6; 9 nucleotides align to TRBD1. The TCR was taken from a human donor in a cohort sampled during active COVID-19. The CDR3, as DNA: TGTGCCAGCAGCTGGGCCTCGACAGGGGGTAATTCACCCCTCCACTTT. Amino acid sequence: CASSWASTGGNSPLHF. Looking up the rest from reference TRBV5-6 and TRBJ1-6 gives the full variable domain: DAGVTQSPTHLIKTRGQQVTLRCSPKSGHDTVSWYQQALGQGPQFIFQYYEEEERQRGNFPDRFSGHQFPNYSSELNVNALLLGDSALYLCASSWASTGGNSPLHFGNGTRLTVT.